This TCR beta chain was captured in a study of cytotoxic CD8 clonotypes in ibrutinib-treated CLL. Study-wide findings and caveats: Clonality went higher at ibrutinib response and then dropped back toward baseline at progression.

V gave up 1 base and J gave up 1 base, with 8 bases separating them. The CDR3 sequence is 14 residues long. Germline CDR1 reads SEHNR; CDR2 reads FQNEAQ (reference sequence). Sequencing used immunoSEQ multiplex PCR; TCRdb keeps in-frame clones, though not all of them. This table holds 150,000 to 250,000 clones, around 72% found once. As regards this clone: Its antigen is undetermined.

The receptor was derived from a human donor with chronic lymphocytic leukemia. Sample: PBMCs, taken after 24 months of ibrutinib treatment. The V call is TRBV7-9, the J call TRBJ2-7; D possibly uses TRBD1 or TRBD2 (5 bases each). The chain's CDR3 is CASSLEGPSYEQYF. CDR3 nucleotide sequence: TGTGCCAGCAGCTTAGAGGGACCGTCCTACGAGCAGTACTTC.